The present T cell receptor beta chain was sequenced within a study of monozygotic twins with cystic fibrosis. Data came from immunoSEQ multiplex PCR; TCRdb stores just in-frame clones and leaves some out. This sample carries 25,000 to 35,000 clones, around four fifths of them seen once, and the ten largest clones take 0.88%. This TCR derives from a girl aged 2-10 years with cystic fibrosis. The sequenced sample was blood.

CDR3 amino acids: CAISEYGDEQYF. The CDR3 nucleotides are TGTGCCATCAGTGAGTACGGGGACGAGCAGTACTTC. The chain joins TRBV10-3 to TRBJ2-7; TRBD2 is a possible D gene (5 bases). Germline assignment: CDR1 ENHRY and CDR2 SYGVKD. Trimming took 1 base from V and 5 from J, leaving 6 bases between them. CDR3 length: 12 amino acids.